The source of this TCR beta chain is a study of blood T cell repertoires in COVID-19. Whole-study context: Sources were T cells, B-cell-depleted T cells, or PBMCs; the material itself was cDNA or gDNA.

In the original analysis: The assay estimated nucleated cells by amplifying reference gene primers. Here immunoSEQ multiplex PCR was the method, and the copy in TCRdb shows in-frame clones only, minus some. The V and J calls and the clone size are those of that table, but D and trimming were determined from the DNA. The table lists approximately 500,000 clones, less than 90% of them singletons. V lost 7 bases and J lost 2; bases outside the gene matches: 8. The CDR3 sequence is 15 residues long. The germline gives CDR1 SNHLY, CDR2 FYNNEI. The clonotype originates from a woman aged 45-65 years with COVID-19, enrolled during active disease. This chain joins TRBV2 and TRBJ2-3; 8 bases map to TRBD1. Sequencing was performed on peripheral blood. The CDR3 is CASTFQGAITDTQYF. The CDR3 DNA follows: TGTGCCAGCACCTTTCAGGGGGCAATCACAGATACGCAGTATTTT.